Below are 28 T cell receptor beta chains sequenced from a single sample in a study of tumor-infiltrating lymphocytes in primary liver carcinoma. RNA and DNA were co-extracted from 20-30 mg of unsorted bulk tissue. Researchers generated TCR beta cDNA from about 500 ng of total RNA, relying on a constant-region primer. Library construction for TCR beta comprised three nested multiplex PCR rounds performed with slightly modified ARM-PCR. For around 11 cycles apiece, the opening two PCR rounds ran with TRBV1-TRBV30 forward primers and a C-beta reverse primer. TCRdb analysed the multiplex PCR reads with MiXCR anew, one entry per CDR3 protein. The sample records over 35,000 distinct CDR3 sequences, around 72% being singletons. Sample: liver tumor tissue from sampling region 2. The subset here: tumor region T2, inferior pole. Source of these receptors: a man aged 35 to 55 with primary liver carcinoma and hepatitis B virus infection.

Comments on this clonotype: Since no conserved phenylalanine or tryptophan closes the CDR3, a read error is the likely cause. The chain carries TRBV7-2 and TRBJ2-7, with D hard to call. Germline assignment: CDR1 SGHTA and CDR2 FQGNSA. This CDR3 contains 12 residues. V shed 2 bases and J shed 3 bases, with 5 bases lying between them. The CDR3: CASSLPGYEQYS. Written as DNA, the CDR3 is TGTGCCAGCAGCTTACCGGGCTACGAGCAGTACTCC.

The CDR3 DNA reads TGTACCACAGCGGTCCGGGACGCAGAGGTCGGTGAAGCTTTCTTT. This codes for CTTAVRDAEVGEAFF. The chain recombines TRBV2 with TRBJ1-1; the D gene is possibly TRBD1 (5 bases). Germline V lookup: CDR1 SNHLY, CDR2 FYNNEI. This CDR3 spans 15 amino acids. Supplemented by reference TRBV2 and TRBJ1-1, the full variable domain reads EPEVTQTPSHQVTQMGQEVILRCVPISNHLYFYWYRQILGQKVEFLVSFYNNEISEKSEIFDDQFSVERPDGSNFTLKIRSTKLEDSAMYFCTTAVRDAEVGEAFFGQGTRLTVV.

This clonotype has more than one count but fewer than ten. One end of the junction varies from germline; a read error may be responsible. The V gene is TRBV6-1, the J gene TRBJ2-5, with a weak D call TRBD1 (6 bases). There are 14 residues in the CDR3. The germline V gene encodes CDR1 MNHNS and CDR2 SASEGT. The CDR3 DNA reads TGTACCAGCCGAGAAGGACAGATCGCAGAGACCCTGTACTTC. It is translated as CTSREGQIAETLYF.

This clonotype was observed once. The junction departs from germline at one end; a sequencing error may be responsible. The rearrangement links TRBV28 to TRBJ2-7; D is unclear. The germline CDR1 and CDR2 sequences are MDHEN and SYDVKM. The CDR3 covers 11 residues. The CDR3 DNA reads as TGTGTCAGCAGTTCCCTTAGGGAGCAGTACTTC. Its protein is CVSSSLREQYF.

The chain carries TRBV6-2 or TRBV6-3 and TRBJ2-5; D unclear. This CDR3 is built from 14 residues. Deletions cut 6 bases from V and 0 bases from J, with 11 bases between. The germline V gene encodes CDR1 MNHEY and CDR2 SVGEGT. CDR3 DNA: TGTGCCAGCAGCCTGGACGACCACCAAGAGACCCAGTACTTC. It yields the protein CASSLDDHQETQYF.

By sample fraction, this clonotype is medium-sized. In DNA, the CDR3 is TGCGCCAGCAGCCAATCAGGGGATGGCTACACCTTC. Its translation is CASSQSGDGYTF. This chain connects TRBV4-1 to TRBJ1-2, with a possible D match to TRBD1 (6 bases). Germline-derived CDR1 and CDR2 are MGHRA and YSYEKL. The V end was cut by 2 bases, the J end by 6 bases, with 7 bases between. The CDR3 has 12 amino acids.

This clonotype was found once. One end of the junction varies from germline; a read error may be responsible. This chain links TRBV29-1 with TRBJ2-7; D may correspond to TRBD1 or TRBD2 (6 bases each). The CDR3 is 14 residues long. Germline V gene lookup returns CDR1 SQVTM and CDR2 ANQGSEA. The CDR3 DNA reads TGCATCGTACAAGTTACCGGGGGCGAGGGCGAGCAGTGCTTC. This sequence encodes CIVQVTGGEGEQCF.

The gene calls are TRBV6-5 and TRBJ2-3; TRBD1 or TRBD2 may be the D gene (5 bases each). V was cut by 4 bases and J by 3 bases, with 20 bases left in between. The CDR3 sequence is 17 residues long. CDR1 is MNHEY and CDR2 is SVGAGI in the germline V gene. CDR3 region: CASSSLPLSEGTDTQYF. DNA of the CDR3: TGTGCCAGCAGTTCGCTCCCCCTAAGCGAGGGGACAGATACGCAGTATTTT.

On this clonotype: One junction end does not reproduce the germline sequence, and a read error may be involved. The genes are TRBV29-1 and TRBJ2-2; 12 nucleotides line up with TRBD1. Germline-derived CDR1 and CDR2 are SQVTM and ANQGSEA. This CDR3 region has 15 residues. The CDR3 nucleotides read TGCAGCCTTCAACCGGGACAGGGGGCTGCCGGGGAGCCGTTTTTT. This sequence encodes CSLQPGQGAAGEPFF.

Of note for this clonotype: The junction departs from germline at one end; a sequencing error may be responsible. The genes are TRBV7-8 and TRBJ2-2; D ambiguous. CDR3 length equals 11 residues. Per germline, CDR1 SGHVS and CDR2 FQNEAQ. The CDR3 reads CAGSPDGELFF. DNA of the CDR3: TGTGCCGGCAGCCCCGATGGGGAGCTGTTTTTT.

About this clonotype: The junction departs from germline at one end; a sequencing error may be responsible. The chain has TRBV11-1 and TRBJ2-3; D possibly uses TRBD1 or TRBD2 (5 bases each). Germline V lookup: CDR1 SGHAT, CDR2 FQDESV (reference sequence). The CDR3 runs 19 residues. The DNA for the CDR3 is TGTGTCAGCAGCTCTGGGGGAAGTTCTGTTGGAGCCCGCACATATACGCAGTATTTT. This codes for CVSSSGGSSVGARTYTQYF.

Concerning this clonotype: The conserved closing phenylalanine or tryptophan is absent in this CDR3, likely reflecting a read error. The CDR3: CASNPAGGDSEQYL. CDR3 nucleotides: TGTGCCAGCAACCCTGCCGGGGGTGATAGCGAGCAGTACTTA. The V and J genes are TRBV11-2 and TRBJ2-7; a possible D gene is TRBD2 (6 bases). V was cut by 7 bases and J by 6 bases, with 19 bases left in between. Germline V lookup: CDR1 SGHAT, CDR2 FQNNGV. CDR3 length: 14 amino acids.

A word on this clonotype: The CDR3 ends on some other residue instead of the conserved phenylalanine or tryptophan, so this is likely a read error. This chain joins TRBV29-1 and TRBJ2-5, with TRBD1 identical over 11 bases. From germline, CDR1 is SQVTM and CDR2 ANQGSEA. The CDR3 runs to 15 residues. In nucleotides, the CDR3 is TGCAGCGCTGAAGCGGACAGGGGGCGAGCAGAGATCCAGTACCTC. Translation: CSAEADRGRAEIQYL.

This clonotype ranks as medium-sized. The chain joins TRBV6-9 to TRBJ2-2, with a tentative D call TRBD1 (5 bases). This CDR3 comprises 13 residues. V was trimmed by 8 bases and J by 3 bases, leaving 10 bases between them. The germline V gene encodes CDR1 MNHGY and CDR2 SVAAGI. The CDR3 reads CASARVDTGELFF. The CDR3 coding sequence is TGTGCCAGCGCCAGGGTGGACACCGGGGAGCTGTTTTTT.

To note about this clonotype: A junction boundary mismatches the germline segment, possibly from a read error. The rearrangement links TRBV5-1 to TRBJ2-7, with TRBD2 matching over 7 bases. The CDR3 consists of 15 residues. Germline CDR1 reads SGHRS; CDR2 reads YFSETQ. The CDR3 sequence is CASSLTGGGTYEQYF. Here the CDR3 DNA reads TGCGCCAGTAGCTTGACGGGGGGAGGTACCTACGAGCAGTACTTC. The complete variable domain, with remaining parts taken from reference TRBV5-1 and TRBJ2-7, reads KAGVTQTPRYLIKTRGQQVTLSCSPISGHRSVSWYQQTPGQGLQFLFEYFSETQRNKGNFPGRFSGRQFSNSRSEMNVSTLELGDSALYLCASSLTGGGTYEQYFGPGTRLTVT.

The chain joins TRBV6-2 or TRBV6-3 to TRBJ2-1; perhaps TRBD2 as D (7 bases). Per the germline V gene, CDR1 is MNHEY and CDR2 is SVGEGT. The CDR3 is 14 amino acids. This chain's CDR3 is CASLGVGGAYEQFF. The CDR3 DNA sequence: TGTGCTAGCCTTGGGGTGGGGGGGGCCTATGAGCAGTTCTTC.

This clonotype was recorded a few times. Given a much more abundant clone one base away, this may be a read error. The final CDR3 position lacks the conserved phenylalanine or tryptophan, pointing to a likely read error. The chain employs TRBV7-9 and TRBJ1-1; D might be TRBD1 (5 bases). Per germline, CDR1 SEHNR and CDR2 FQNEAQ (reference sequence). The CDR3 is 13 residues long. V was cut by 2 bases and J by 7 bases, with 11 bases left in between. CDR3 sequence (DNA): TGTGCCAGCAGCTTAAATAGGCAGGGTGAAGCTTTCCTT. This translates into CASSLNRQGEAFL.

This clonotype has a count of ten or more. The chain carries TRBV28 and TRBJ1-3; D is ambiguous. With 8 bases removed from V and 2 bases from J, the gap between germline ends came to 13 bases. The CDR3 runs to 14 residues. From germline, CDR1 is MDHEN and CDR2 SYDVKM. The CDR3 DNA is TGTGCCAGCGGCGGAGGATCGGCTGGAAACACCATATATTTT. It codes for CASGGGSAGNTIYF.

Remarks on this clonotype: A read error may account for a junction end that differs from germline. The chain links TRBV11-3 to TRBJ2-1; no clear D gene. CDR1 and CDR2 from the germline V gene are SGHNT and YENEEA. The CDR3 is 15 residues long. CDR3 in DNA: TGTGGCAGCAGCCGTACCCGAGACAACTACAATGAGCAGTTCTTT. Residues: CGSSRTRDNYNEQFF.

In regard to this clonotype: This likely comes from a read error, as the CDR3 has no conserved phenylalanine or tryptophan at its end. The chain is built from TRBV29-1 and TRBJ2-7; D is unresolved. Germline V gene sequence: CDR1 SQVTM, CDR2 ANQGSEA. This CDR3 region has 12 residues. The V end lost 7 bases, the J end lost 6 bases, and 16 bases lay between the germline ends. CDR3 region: CSASWGNREQYS. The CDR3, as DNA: TGCAGCGCGAGTTGGGGTAATCGCGAGCAGTACTCC.

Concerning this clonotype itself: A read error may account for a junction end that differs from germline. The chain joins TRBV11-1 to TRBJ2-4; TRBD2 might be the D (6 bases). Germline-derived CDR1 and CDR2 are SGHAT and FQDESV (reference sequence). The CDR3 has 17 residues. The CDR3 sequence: CTSSSPGEGASKNIQYF. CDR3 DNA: TGTACCAGCAGCTCTCCGGGAGAGGGAGCATCAAAAAATATTCAGTACTTC.

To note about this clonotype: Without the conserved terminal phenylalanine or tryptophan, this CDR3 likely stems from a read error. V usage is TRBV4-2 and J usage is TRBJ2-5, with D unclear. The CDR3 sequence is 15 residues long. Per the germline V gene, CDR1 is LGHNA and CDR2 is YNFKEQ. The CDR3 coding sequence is TGTACCAGCAGCCAAGACTTGGGATCGGTGGAGACCCAGTACTTA. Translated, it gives CTSSQDLGSVETQYL.

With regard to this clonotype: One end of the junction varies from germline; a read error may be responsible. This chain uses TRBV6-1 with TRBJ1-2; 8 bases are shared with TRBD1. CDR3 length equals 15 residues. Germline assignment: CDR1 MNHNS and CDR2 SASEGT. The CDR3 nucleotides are TGTGCCAGCAGTCACGGCAGGGGGCGCATCTATGGCTACGCCTTC. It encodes CASSHGRGRIYGYAF.

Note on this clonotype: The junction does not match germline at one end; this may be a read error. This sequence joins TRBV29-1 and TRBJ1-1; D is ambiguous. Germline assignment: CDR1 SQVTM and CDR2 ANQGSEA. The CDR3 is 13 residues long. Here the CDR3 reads CSVEERGRAEVFF. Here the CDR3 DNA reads TGCAGCGTTGAAGAACGGGGTAGGGCTGAAGTTTTCTTT. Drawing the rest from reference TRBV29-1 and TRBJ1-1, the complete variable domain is SAVISQKPSRDICQRGTSLTIQCQVDSQVTMMFWYRQQPGQSLTLIATANQGSEATYESGFVIDKFPISRPNLTFSTLTVSNMSPEDSSIYLCSVEERGRAEVFFGQGTRLTVV.

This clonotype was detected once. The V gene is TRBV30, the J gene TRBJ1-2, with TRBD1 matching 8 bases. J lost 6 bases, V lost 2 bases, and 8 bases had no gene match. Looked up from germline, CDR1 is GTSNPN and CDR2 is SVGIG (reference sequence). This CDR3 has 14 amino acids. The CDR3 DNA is TGTGCCTGGAGTTCAAGCAACAGGGGGAATGGCTACACCTTC. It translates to CAWSSSNRGNGYTF. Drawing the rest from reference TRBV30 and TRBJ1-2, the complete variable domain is SQTIHQWPATLVQPVGSPLSLECTVEGTSNPNLYWYRQAAGRGLQLLFYSVGIGQISSEVPQNLSASRPQDRQFILSSKKLLLSDSGFYLCAWSSSNRGNGYTFGSGTRLTVV.

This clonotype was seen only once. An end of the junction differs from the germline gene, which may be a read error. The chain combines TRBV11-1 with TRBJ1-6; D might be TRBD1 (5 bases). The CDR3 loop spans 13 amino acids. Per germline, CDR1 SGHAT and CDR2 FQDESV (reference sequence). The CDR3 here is CANSRTLVSPFYF. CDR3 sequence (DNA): TGTGCCAACAGCCGGACACTGGTTTCACCCTTCTACTTT.

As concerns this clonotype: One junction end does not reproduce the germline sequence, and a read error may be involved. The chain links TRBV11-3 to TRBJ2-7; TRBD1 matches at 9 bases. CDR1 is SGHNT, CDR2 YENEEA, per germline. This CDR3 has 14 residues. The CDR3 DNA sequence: TGTGCCACTCGACAGGGGGTGGCGTCCTACGAGCGGTACTTC. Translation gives CATRQGVASYERYF.

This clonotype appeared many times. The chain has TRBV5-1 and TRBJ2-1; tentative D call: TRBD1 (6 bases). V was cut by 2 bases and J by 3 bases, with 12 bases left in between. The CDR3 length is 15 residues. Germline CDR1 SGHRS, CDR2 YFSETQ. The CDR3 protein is CASSLTLGGYNEQFF. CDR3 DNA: TGCGCCAGCAGCTTAACGCTAGGGGGCTACAATGAGCAGTTCTTC. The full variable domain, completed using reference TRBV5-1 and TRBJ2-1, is KAGVTQTPRYLIKTRGQQVTLSCSPISGHRSVSWYQQTPGQGLQFLFEYFSETQRNKGNFPGRFSGRQFSNSRSEMNVSTLELGDSALYLCASSLTLGGYNEQFFGPGTRLTVL.